These 3 T cell receptor beta chains share one sample of origin, sequenced in a study of blood T cells in healthy people across ages (dated by TCRdb to 2015 to 2017). Libraries were prepared through 5' RACE. A second PCR of roughly 6 to 11 cycles was run with a J-beta primer mix and a sample-barcoded 5' primer. The public reads were reanalyzed by TCRdb: fastp trimming at Q25, MiXCR alignment, in-frame beta chains only. Under each unique CDR3 protein, matching rows form one entry showing the most common genes and DNA. This sample comprises around 1,800,000 distinct CDR3 sequences, around 42% of them detected only once. Roughly 23% of the sample is held by the ten biggest clonotypes. Sequenced sample: blood. The receptors were sampled from a human donor in good health.

The V call is TRBV7-8, the J call TRBJ2-2; unclear D gene. V was shortened by 0 bases and J by 12 bases, with 8 bases between the two germline ends. From germline, CDR1 is SGHVS and CDR2 FQNEAQ. The CDR3 has 12 amino acids. As DNA, the CDR3 is TGTGCCAGCAGCTTAGCCGGATGGAAGCTGTTTTTT. Its translation is CASSLAGWKLFF.

J is TRBJ2-4 and V is TRBV5-1; D is undetermined. Germline V gene data show CDR1 as SGHRS and CDR2 as YFSETQ. Between the trimmed V and J ends, which lost 4 bases and 0 bases, there was a span of 17 bases. The CDR3 totals 17 residues. The CDR3 region is CASSPTLETLAKNIQYF. The DNA of the CDR3 is TGCGCCAGCAGCCCTACACTGGAGACCCTAGCCAAAAACATTCAGTACTTC.

This clonotype was seen a few times. V usage is TRBV10-3 and J usage is TRBJ1-2; D gene uncertain. Trimming cost V 3 bases and J 0 bases, with 14 bases left between them. The CDR3 sequence is 16 residues long. Germline V lookup: CDR1 ENHRY, CDR2 SYGVKD. CDR3 amino acids: CAISDSAGTANYGYTF. CDR3 in DNA: TGTGCCATCAGTGACAGCGCAGGAACAGCTAACTATGGCTACACCTTC.